This entry concerns a single T cell receptor (beta chain). No cognate antigen has been identified for it. No much larger clone exists at a distance of one base, and base qualities are not known. The sample originates from a study of cytomegalovirus exposure and HLA in healthy donors (dated by TCRdb to about 2017). As for the study more broadly: In an earlier analysis of roughly 500 of the donors, 250 to 350 Gb of sequence data and 95 million to 130 million unique TCR beta sequences from about 190 million T cells were reported. Of the roughly 400 genotyped donors, over 70% fell in the genetic ancestry cluster associated with self-reported Caucasian donors. A handful of DR-DQ haplotypes were handled as single units for association and clustering because linkage in the cohort was strong. To predict cytomegalovirus infection status, the study brought together high-throughput TCR immunosequencing, statistical association of individual TCRs with disease status, and machine learning. An earlier analysis of roughly 580 of the donors used high-throughput TCR beta sequencing to judge whether each TCR beta V gene segment behaved as functional or pseudogenic. Across around 400 genotyped donors of the cohort, an average of 235,054 unique TCR beta nucleotide sequences per donor were sequenced, and about a sixth of those sequences were non-productive. Class I and class II HLA loci were covered by the typing at four-digit resolution. A later analysis re-analyzed previously published TCR beta repertoires from hundreds of donors and added high-resolution HLA genotyping to study TCR occurrence patterns. Every discovery cohort repertoire had been produced on one sequencing platform. The study was designed to test whether signatures of past pathogen exposure could be identified by cataloging public T cell receptors. A separate validation cohort of roughly 130 different subjects was used in addition to the roughly 720-subject first cohort. An early release covering just under 650 HLA-typed donors comprised 250 to 350 gigabases of sequencing data and around 86 million unique TCR sequences. A later genetic analysis used genome-wide SNP genotypes for about 65% of the 666 donors, treating that subset as a discovery cohort. Donor age, sex, ethnicity and CMV serostatus were compiled alongside the repertoire data. Typing coverage varied by locus: roughly 620-640 donors for A, B, C, DRB1 and DQB1; roughly 520 for DQA1; about 590 for DPA1; roughly 450 for DPB1. The study profiled the T cell repertoires of hundreds of subjects by immunosequencing and related them to cytomegalovirus serostatus. Rather than using new phenotypic data, the later analysis identified candidate immune exposures from TCR beta sequences and from how often those sequences occurred across donors.

Paper-wide results and their limitations: Because HLA typing was missing for some donors at each locus, association tests included only the typed subset. A later genetic analysis associated a missense DCLRE1C variant with V-gene and J-gene trimming of TCR beta chains, and an independent cohort replicated the association. A group of highly shared sequence variants was considered likely to be a technical artifact of the sequencing pipeline. In a later genetic analysis, fewer N-insertions in productive TCRs were reported among donors in an Asian-associated ancestry cluster than the roughly 670-donor mean. In an earlier analysis of around 600 of the donors, most TCR beta V segments appeared in productive rearrangements about 87% or about 30% of the time, broadly matching IMGT annotations. Over 15 rarely observed V segments, including chromosome 9 orphons, were excluded from the earlier analysis of several hundred of the donors because counts were too low. A later analysis associated about 17,000 TCR beta sequences with specific HLA alleles at a false discovery rate of 0.05. According to a later analysis, TCR association rates differed among HLA loci, with DRB1 alleles showing the most associated TCRs and HLA-C alleles showing the fewest. In a later analysis, HLA-associated TCR beta chains showed more clonal expansion and lower generation probabilities than non-associated chains that were equally common. Because the 87-base-pair reads could not distinguish some IMGT-functional V segments, including TRBV6-2 and TRBV6-3, those segments were excluded. Correlated functional status among segregating V segments might reflect linkage disequilibrium, but an unknown experimental factor could not be ruled out. In a later analysis, most CMV-associated TCR beta chains were found to appear HLA-restricted, with HLA associations seemingly driven largely by CMV exposure. Roughly uniform sequencing depth across donors was assumed in presence/absence analyses, although this assumption may not hold. The study listed 150 to 200 TCR beta chains as associated with cytomegalovirus. Cytomegalovirus status was reported to be diagnosed by the classifier with high specificity and sensitivity in both the original and validation cohorts. In vitro tests confirmed that a few of the cytomegalovirus-associated TCR beta chains recognize cytomegalovirus antigens. It was suggested by the authors that the approach could potentially be generalized to other disease states and immunological phenotypes. Immune exposure information for the cohort was limited to CMV serostatus. According to a later analysis, parvovirus B19, influenza, CMV and Epstein-Barr virus appeared linked to several top co-occurrence clusters. A further reported finding was that TCR beta sequences accurately predicted the HLA-A and HLA-B alleles for most subjects in the first cohort. When HLA alleles, especially DR and DQ, strongly co-occurred, TCR associations were difficult to assign to individual alleles. In this cohort, only TCR beta chains were sequenced, and detectable features were limited by the absence of alpha or paired-chain data. Most TCR sequences were observed very rarely across donors, whereas some public TCRs were present in many individuals.

The library was prepared using the immunoSEQ multiplex PCR assay. The multiplex PCR relied on a mix of 60 forward primers for TCR Vbeta segments and 13 reverse primers for TCR Jbeta segments. Amplification of the CDR3 region of rearranged TCR beta genes was performed with a multiplex PCR assay on genomic DNA. The Illumina HiSeq System was used to sequence the amplified TCR beta libraries as 87-base-pair reads. Turning to the authors' computational methods: In a later analysis, tens of millions of unique TCR beta chains were counted across the 666 repertoires, and approximately 9.9 million of these chains were shared by at least two donors. A nearest-neighbor algorithm error-corrected the raw reads and collapsed the reads into unique sequences, merging closely related sequences to remove PCR and sequencing errors. V, D and J gene segments were assigned by aligning CDR3 sequences to IMGT reference sequences. For a sequence to be retained, a match of at least six nucleotides was required to both a V gene segment and a J gene segment. A rearrangement counted as productive if the CDR3 had no stop codons and remained in frame with V and J, and every other rearrangement counted as non-productive. Following IMGT convention, CDR3 was defined as the stretch from the second conserved V-encoded cysteine up to the conserved J-encoded phenylalanine. The earlier analysis of about 610 of the donors excluded sequences that lacked an unambiguous match to a single V gene segment. An earlier analysis of 587 of the donors classified V segments as functional when productive rearrangements were above 56.7% and as segregating when the standard deviation between donors was above 5%. A statistical classification framework was built for diagnosing cytomegalovirus status from the catalog of TCR beta chain sequences. In a later analysis, TCR nucleotide sequences were compared against IMGT/GENE-DB human TR gene sequences so that V and J genes could be assigned. Using the TCRdist pipeline, a later analysis assigned CDR3 sequences along with most-parsimonious VDJ recombination scenarios. In a later analysis, each TCR beta chain was defined by its CDR3 amino acid sequence together with its V-gene family, and reads lacking a unique V-gene family were excluded. As a way to deal with suspected cross-contamination and a sequencing artifact, a later analysis dropped approximately 590 nucleotide sequences that were highly shared and had low generation probability. For each public chain, a later analysis derived a clonal expansion index from normalized ranks of inferred template counts within each repertoire. In a later analysis, generation probabilities were computed with a VDJ recombination model fitted to out-of-frame rearrangements, and the resulting probabilities were checked against IGoR. In a later analysis, TCR-TCR, TCR-HLA and TCR-CMV co-occurrence was scored with hypergeometric tests, and a repertoire-size bias correction was applied to TCR pairs. To estimate false discovery rates, a later analysis permuted the HLA or CMV assignments 20 times. In a later analysis, co-occurring TCRs were grouped using DBSCAN, and TCRdist sequence similarity was added for clustering within HLA-allele-positive subsets. For co-occurrence clustering, repertoires with fewer than 30,000 or more than 120,000 public chains were excluded, along with five repertoires with anomalous nucleotide sharing. TCRdb mirrors the immuneACCESS table, restricted to in-frame sequences. Some clones are absent from its copies; in checked studies, under half trace to an unresolved V gene, and the reason for the others is unknown. V and J calls and clone size are copied from that table; D and trimming were computed from the DNA. The sample table records 150,000 to 200,000 clones; around 80% of these occur just once. The ten largest clones represent 4.4% of the sample.

In total, more than 500 healthy bone marrow donors made up the cohort. All cohort members were sampled while nominally healthy, although unrecorded immune exposures were likely present. The donor tested CMV seropositive, placing the donor among the 289 seropositive members of the cohort. Each donor provided a peripheral blood sample, and peripheral blood mononuclear cells were used for TCR beta sequencing. Genomic DNA was extracted from the blood cell samples with the Qiagen DNeasy Blood Extraction Kit. The CDR3 runs 12 amino acids, cysteine and phenylalanine included. The sequence is cut down to CDR3 DNA, 36 bases in frame from base 1. For CDR1 and CDR2, the germline V gene lists SQVTM and ANQGSEA. The germline ends are 13 bases apart after V is trimmed by 4 bases and J by 9 bases.

Sequencing input: PBMCs. This TCR derives from a woman in her 30s in good health and CMV-seropositive. The rearrangement joined TRBV29-1 to TRBJ1-5; TRBD1 is a weak D gene call, 5 bases matching. The sequence in DNA is TGCAGCGTTGGGGAGCAGGGAGGGCCCCAGCATTTT. Translation gives CSVGEQGGPQHF.